This TCR beta chain was sequenced in a study of blood T cell repertoires in COVID-19. Profiled with immunoSEQ multiplex PCR; TCRdb holds only in-frame clones, not every one. This sample yields approximately 250,000 clones, of which approximately 88% are seen a single time; 2.5% to 4% belongs to the top ten. Germline V CDR1 and CDR2: KGHSH, LQKENI. The CDR3 length is 15 residues. V lost 2 bases and J 2 bases, leaving 9 bases between the germline ends. The clonotype comes from a woman aged 40 to 50 who had been exposed to COVID-19. The V gene is TRBV18, the J gene TRBJ2-2, with TRBD1 as a possible D gene (6 bases). The material sequenced was PBMCs or T cells enriched from blood (not recorded which). DNA of the CDR3: TGTGCCAGCTCACCATCGGGACAAAACACCGGGGAGCTGTTTTTT. Protein sequence: CASSPSGQNTGELFF.